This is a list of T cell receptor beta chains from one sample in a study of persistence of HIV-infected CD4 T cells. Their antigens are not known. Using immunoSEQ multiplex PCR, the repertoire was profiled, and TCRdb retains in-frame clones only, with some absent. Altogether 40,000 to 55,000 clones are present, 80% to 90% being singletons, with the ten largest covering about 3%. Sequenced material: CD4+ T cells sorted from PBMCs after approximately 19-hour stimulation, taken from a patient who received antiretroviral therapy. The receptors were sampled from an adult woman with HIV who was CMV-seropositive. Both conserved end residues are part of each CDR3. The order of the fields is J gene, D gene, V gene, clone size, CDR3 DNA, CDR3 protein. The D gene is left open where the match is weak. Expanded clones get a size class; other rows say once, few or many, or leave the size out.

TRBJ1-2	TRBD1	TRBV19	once	TGTGCCAGTAGTATCGAGACAGGGGGCGCAACGGTGAGAGGCTACACCTTC	CASSIETGGATVRGYTF
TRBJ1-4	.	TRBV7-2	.	TGTGCCAGCAGCCCGGGAGGGCTGGCAACTAATGAAAAACTGTTTTTT	CASSPGGLATNEKLFF
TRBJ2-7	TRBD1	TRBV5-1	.	TGCGCCAGCAGCTCAGGGACAGGGGGCTACTACGAGCAGTACTTC	CASSSGTGGYYEQYF
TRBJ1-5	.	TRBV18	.	TGTGCCAGCTCACCACGAGAGGGGAATCAGCCCCAGCATTTT	CASSPREGNQPQHF
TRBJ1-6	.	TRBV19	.	TGTGCCAGTAGGACCCGACGGAGTAGAAATTCACCCCTCCACTTT	CASRTRRSRNSPLHF
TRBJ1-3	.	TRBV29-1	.	TGCAGCGTTGGAACGGATGGAAACACCATATATTTT	CSVGTDGNTIYF
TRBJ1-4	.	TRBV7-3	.	TGTGCCAGCAGCGCACCCAGACAGCCGCCCGCAACTAATGAAAAACTGTTTTTT	CASSAPRQPPATNEKLFF
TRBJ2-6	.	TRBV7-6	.	TGTGCCAGCAGCTTAGAATCTGGGGCCAACGTCCTGACTTTC	CASSLESGANVLTF
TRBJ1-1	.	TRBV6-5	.	TGTGCCAGCAGTCAGAACTCAGGGTTGGACACTGAAGCTTTCTTT	CASSQNSGLDTEAFF
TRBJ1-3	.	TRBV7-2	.	TGTGCCAGCACCCGACGGGGGATTGGAAACACCATATATTTT	CASTRRGIGNTIYF
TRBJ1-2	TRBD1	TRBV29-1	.	TGCAGCGTTGAAGAACCTGAACGGACAGGGAGATTAGGCTACACCTTC	CSVEEPERTGRLGYTF
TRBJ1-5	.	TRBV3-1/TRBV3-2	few	TGTGCCAGCAGCCAAGAGGGGGGAATTCGGCCCCAGCATTTT	CASSQEGGIRPQHF
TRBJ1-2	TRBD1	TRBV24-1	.	TGTGCCACCAGTGAAGCCGGGACAGACCTGCATGGCTACACCTTC	CATSEAGTDLHGYTF
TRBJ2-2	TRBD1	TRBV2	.	TGTGCCAGCAGTGGCGACAGGGGAAGGAACACCGGGGAGCTGTTTTTT	CASSGDRGRNTGELFF
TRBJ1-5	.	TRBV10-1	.	TGCGCCAGCAGTGAAGGACTCAATCAGCCCCAGCATTTT	CASSEGLNQPQHF
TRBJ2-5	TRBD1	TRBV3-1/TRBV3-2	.	TGTGCCAGCAGCCACCCCTTAACAGGGGGCGGCGAGACCCAGTACTTC	CASSHPLTGGGETQYF
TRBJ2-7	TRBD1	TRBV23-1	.	TGCGCCAGGGCACAGGGGGCCCTCTTCTACGAGCAGTACTTC	CARAQGALFYEQYF
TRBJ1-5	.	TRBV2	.	TGTGCCAGCAGTCAACAGGGAGTTGGTCAGCCCCAGCATTTT	CASSQQGVGQPQHF
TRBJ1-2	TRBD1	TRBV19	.	TGTGCCAGTAGTAGGTACGGACAGGGGGAGAATGGCTACACCTTC	CASSRYGQGENGYTF
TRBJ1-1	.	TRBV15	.	TGTGCCACCAGCAGTACATCCGGGTTAGGCACTGAAGCTTTCTTT	CATSSTSGLGTEAFF
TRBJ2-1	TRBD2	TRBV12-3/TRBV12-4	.	TGTGCCTCAGCCACGCGGGAGGACAATGAGCAGTTCTTC	CASATREDNEQFF
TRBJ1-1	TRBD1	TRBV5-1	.	TGCGCCAGCAGCTCTAGGGACAGGGGGGTCACTGAAGCTTTCTTT	CASSSRDRGVTEAFF
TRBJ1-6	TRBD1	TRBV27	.	TGTGCCAGCAGTTTACGAGGGGACAGGGAGGGCCCCCTCCACTTT	CASSLRGDREGPLHF
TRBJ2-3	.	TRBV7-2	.	TGTGCCAGCAGCTTATGGGGAAGCACAGATACGCAGTATTTT	CASSLWGSTDTQYF
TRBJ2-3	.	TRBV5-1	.	TGCGCCAGCAGCTTGGAGGTTTTAGATACGCAGTATTTT	CASSLEVLDTQYF
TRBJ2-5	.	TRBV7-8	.	TGTGCCAGCAGCTTAAAGGGGACTTTGTACCAAGAGACCCAGTACTTC	CASSLKGTLYQETQYF
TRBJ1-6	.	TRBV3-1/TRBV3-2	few	TGTGCCAGCAGCTCCGTAGAGGGGCGGACACCCCTCCACTTT	CASSSVEGRTPLHF
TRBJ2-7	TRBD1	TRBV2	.	TGTGCCAGCAAGGGACAGGGGAGAAGCTACGAGCAGTACTTC	CASKGQGRSYEQYF
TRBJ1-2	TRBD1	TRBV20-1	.	TGCAGTGCTAGTCCAGGGGGCGACTATGGCTACACCTTC	CSASPGGDYGYTF
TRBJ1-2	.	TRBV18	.	TGTGCCAGCTCACCACCAGGTGACTATGGCTACACCTTC	CASSPPGDYGYTF
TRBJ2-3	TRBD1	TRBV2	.	TGTGCCAGCTTCGGTGACAGGGACAGGAATCAGCCCCAGTATTTT	CASFGDRDRNQPQYF
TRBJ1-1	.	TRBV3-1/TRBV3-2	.	TGTGCCAGCAGCCAAGGGGGTCCGCAGCTCACTGAAGCTTTCTTT	CASSQGGPQLTEAFF
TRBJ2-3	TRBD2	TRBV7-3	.	TGTGCCAGCAGCTTGGGACTATTCACAGATACGCAGTATTTT	CASSLGLFTDTQYF
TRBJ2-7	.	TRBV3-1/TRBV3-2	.	TGTGCCAGCAGCCCCGGCCCTGAAAAGCAGTACTTC	CASSPGPEKQYF
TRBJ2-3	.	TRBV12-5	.	TGTGCTAGTGGTTTTTTTGGGTCTACAGATACGCAGTATTTT	CASGFFGSTDTQYF
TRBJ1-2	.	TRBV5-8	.	TGTGCCAGCAGCCTGAGGCTTCGGGGGGGTGGAAGCTACACCTTC	CASSLRLRGGGSYTF
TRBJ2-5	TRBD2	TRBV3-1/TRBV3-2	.	TGTGCCAGCAGCCAAATCCGACTAGCGGGAGTAGAGACCCAGTACTTC	CASSQIRLAGVETQYF
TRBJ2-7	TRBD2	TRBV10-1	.	TGCGCCAGCACCCCTGCGGGAGAGGACCGCCTGTACTTC	CASTPAGEDRLYF
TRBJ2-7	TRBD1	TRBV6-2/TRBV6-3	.	TGTGCCAGCAGTTACCCCGGGACAGGGGGCAACGAGCAGTACTTC	CASSYPGTGGNEQYF
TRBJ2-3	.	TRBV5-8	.	TGTGCCAGCAGCCCGGGACGCCCGAGGGTCGCAGATACGCAGTATTTT	CASSPGRPRVADTQYF
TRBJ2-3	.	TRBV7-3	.	TGTGCCAGCGGCTCCGGGTGGAGGGGTAGCACAGATACGCAGTATTTT	CASGSGWRGSTDTQYF
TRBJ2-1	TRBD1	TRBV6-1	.	TGTGCCAGCCGACCGGGACAGGGTGTCCATGAGCAGTTCTTC	CASRPGQGVHEQFF
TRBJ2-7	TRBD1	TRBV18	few	TGTGCCAGCTCACCCGATTGGGCAGGGGGCTTTCGCGAGCAGTACTTC	CASSPDWAGGFREQYF
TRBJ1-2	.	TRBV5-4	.	TGTGCCAGCAGCTTGGCCGGGGCGGAATATGGCTACACCTTC	CASSLAGAEYGYTF
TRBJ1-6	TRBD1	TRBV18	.	TGTGCCAGCTCACCCGCAGGGGGTGATTCACCCCTCCACTTT	CASSPAGGDSPLHF
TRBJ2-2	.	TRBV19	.	TGTGCCAGTCGTTTCTGGGAGTACACCGGGGAGCTGTTTTTT	CASRFWEYTGELFF
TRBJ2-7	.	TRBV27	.	TGTGCCAGCAGTTTAGGGGCGGGACAGCTATACGAGCAGTACTTC	CASSLGAGQLYEQYF
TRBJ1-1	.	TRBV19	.	TGTGCCAGTAGTATACTGGGGGGGAACACTGAAGCTTTCTTT	CASSILGGNTEAFF
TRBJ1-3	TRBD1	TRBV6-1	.	TGTGCCAGCAGTGAAAGACAGGGCATAAGCTCTGGAAACACCATATATTTT	CASSERQGISSGNTIYF
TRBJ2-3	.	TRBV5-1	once	TGCGCCAGCAGCTTGGCCTCGCGAGACACAGATACGCAGTATTTT	CASSLASRDTDTQYF
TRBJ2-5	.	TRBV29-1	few	TGCAGCGCCAGCACGGCGGGAGAGACCCAGTACTTC	CSASTAGETQYF